The present T cell receptor (beta chain) was sequenced within a study of T-cell memory formation after mild COVID-19. Study as a whole: TCR clusters were mostly donor specific.

Per the germline V gene, CDR1 is SGHVS and CDR2 is FQNEAQ. The J segment lost 3 bases and the V segment lost 8 bases, leaving 19 bases of the junction unmatched. This CDR3 has 19 amino acids. A note on this clonotype: Its target is not known.

The study's findings and limits: A subset of responding clones appeared in pre-infection memory, suggesting cross-reactive memory joined. CD4+ contracting clones lay mainly in CM and EM, CD8+ ones in EMRA.

TCRdb called the 5' RACE reads again in MiXCR, with one record for every CDR3 protein. Seen here are 150,000 to 200,000 distinct CDR3 sequences, about 14% observed once, and the top ten hold roughly 13%. Specimen: PBMCs or a T cell subset sorted from them (not recorded which). J is TRBJ2-3 and V is TRBV7-8; 11 nucleotides match TRBD2. This clonotype was sampled from an adult woman who had mild COVID-19 (a few samples of this study predate the infection). Cell type and time point are not known. In DNA, the CDR3 is TGTGCCAGCCGACGAGGGACTAGCGGCCTGGGAGTGTATACAGATACGCAGTATTTT. Translated, it gives CASRRGTSGLGVYTDTQYF. The whole variable domain, remainder taken from reference TRBV7-8 and TRBJ2-3, is GAGVSQSPRYKVAKRGQDVALRCDPISGHVSLFWYQQALGQGPEFLTYFQNEAQLDKSGLPSDRFFAERPEGSVSTLKIQRTQQEDSAVYLCASRRGTSGLGVYTDTQYFGPGTRLTVL.